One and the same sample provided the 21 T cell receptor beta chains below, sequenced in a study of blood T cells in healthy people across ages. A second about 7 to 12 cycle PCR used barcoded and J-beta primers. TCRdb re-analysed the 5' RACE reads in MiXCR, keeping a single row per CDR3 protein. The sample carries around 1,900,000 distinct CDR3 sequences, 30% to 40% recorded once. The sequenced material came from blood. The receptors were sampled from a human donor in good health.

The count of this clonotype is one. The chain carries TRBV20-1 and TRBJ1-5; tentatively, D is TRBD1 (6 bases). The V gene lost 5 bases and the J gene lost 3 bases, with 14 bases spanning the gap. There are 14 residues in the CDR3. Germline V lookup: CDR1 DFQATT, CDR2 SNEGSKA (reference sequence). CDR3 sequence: CSAPRGDPNQPQHF. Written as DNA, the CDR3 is TGCAGTGCTCCAAGGGGGGACCCCAATCAGCCCCAGCATTTT.

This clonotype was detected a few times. CDR3 nucleotide sequence: TGCAGCGTGGCGCGGGGATTCGGCACTGAAGCTTTCTTT. It yields the protein CSVARGFGTEAFF. The chain combines TRBV29-1 with TRBJ1-1; D remains unclear. CDR1 and CDR2 (germline): SQVTM, ANQGSEA. V lost 6 bases, J lost 4 bases, and 15 bases lay in between. The length of the CDR3 is 13 residues.

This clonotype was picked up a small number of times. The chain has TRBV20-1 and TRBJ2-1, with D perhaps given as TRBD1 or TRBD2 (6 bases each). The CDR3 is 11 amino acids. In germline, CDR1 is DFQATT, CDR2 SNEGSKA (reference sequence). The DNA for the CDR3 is TGCATGCCACGGGGGCCGGGTGAGCAGTTCTTC. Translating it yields CMPRGPGEQFF.

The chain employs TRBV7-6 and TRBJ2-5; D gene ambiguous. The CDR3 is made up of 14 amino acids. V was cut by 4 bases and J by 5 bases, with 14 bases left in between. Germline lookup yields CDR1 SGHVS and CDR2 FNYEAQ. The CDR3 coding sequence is TGTGCCAGCAGCTCACCATTTCGGTCGGAGACCCAGTACTTC. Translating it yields CASSSPFRSETQYF.

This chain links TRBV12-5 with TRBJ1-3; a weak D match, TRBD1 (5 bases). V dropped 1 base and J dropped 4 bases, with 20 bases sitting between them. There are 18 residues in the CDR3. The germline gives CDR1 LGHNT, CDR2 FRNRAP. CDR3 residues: CASGLGFGGDARGNTIYF. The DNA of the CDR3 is TGTGCTAGTGGTTTGGGATTCGGGGGGGATGCGAGGGGAAACACCATATATTTT.

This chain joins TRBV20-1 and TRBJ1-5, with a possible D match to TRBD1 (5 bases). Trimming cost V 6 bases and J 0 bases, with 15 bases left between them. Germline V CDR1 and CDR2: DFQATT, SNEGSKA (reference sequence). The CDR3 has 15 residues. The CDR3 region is CSARRGAHSNQPQHF. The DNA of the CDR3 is TGCAGTGCGAGGAGAGGGGCCCATAGCAATCAGCCCCAGCATTTT.

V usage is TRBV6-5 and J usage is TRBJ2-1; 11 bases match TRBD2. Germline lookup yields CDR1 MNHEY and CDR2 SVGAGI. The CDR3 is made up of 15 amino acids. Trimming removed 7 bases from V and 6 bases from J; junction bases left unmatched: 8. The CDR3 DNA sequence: TGTGCCAGCACCGCCGGGACTAGCGGTGGCAATGAGCAGTTCTTC. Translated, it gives CASTAGTSGGNEQFF.

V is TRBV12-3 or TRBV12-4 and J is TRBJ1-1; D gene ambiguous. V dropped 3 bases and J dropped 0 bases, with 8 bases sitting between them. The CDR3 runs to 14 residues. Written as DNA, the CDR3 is TGTGCCAGCAGTTTGGGTAGCGTGAACACTGAAGCTTTCTTT. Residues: CASSLGSVNTEAFF.

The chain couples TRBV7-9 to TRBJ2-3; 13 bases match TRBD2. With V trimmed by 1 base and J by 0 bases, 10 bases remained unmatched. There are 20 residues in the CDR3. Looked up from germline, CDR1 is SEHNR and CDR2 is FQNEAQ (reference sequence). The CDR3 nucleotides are TGTGCCAGCAGCTTAGTATTCGGGACTAGCGGGGCGGTAAGCACAGATACGCAGTATTTT. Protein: CASSLVFGTSGAVSTDTQYF.

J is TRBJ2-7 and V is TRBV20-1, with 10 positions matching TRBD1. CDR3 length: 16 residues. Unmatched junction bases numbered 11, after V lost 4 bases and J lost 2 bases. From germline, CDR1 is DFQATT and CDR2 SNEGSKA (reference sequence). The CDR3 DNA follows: TGCAGTGCTAACCCTGTGGTGGGGACAGGGGCCTACGAGCAGTACTTC. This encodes CSANPVVGTGAYEQYF.

CDR3: CASSMGTPEETQYF. CDR3 DNA sequence: TGTGCCAGCAGTATGGGGACCCCGGAGGAGACCCAGTACTTC. This chain connects TRBV12-3 or TRBV12-4 to TRBJ2-5; either TRBD1 or TRBD2 may supply D (5 bases each). There are 14 residues in the CDR3. V was trimmed by 5 bases and J by 5 bases, leaving 15 bases between them.

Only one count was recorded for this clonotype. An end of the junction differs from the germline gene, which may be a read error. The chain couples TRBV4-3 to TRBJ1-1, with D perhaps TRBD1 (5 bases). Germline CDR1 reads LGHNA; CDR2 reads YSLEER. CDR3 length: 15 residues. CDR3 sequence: CASNQGVPGGGEAFF. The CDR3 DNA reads TGCGCCAGCAACCAAGGGGTGCCGGGGGGAGGTGAAGCTTTCTTT.

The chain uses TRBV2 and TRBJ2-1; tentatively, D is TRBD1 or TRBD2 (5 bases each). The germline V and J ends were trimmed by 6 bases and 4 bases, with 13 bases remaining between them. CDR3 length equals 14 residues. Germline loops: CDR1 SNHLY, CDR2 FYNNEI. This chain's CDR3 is CASSSAGTYNEQFF. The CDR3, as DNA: TGTGCCAGCAGCTCAGCTGGGACGTACAATGAGCAGTTCTTC.

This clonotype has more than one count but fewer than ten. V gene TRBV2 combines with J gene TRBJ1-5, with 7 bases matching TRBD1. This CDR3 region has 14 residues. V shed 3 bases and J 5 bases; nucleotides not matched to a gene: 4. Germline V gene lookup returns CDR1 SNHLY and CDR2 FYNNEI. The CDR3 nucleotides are TGTGCCAGCAGTGATTCGACAGGGTATCAGCCCCAGCATTTT. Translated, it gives CASSDSTGYQPQHF.

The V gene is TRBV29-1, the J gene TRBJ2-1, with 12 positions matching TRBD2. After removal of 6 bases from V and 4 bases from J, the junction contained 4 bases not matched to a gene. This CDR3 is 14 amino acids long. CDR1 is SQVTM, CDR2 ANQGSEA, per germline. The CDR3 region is CSVGLAGYYNEQFF. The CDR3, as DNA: TGCAGCGTCGGACTAGCGGGGTATTACAATGAGCAGTTCTTC.

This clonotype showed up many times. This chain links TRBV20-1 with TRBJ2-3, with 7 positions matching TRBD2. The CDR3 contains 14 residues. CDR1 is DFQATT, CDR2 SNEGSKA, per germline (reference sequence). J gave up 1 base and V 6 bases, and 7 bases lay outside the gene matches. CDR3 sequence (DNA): TGCAGTGCCGCTAGCGGTTCCGGCACAGATACGCAGTATTTT. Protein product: CSAASGSGTDTQYF.

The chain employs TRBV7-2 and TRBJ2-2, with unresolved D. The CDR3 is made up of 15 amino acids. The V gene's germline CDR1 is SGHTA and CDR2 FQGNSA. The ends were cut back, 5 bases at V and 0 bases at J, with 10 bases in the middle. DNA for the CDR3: TGTGCCAGCAGCCCTGAGATAGCGAACACCGGGGAGCTGTTTTTT. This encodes CASSPEIANTGELFF.

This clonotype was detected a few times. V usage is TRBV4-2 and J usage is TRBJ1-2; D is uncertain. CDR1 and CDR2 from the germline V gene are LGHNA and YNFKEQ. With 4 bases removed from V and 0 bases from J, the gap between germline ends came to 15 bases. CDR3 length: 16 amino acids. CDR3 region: CASSLRKALPNYGYTF. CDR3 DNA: TGTGCCAGCAGCCTCCGAAAGGCCTTACCTAACTATGGCTACACCTTC.

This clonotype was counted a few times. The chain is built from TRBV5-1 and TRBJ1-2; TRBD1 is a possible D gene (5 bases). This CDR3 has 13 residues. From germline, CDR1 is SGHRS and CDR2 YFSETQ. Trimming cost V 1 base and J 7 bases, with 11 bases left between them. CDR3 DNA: TGCGCCAGCAGCTTGAAGGGTGACAGTGGCTACACCTTC. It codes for CASSLKGDSGYTF. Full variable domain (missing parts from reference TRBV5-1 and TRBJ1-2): KAGVTQTPRYLIKTRGQQVTLSCSPISGHRSVSWYQQTPGQGLQFLFEYFSETQRNKGNFPGRFSGRQFSNSRSEMNVSTLELGDSALYLCASSLKGDSGYTFGSGTRLTVV.

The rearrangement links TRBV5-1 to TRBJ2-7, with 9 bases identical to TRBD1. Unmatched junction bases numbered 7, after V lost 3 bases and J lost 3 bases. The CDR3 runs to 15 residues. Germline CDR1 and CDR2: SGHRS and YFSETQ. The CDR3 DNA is TGCGCCAGCAGCTCCGGGACAGGGAGGTACTACGAGCAGTACTTC. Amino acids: CASSSGTGRYYEQYF.

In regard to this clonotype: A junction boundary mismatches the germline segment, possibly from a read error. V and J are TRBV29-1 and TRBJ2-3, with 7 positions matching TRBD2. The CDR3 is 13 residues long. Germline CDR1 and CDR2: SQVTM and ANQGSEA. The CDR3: CSVLAWGTDAQYF. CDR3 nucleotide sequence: TGCAGCGTACTAGCGTGGGGCACAGATGCGCAGTATTTT.